A single T cell receptor (beta chain) is shown here with its context. Its antigen remains undetermined. One base away there is no much larger clone; base qualities are not given. This sample's time point label indicates: human tissue collected at research (rapid) autopsy. Three non-HCT comparator patients who had other cancers, at least five GI tract samples, and no known GI disease at death were chosen retrospectively. Autopsy tissues included GI sites from esophagus to rectum, liver, skin and lymphoid organs including spleen, after a median post-mortem interval of 9.75 hours. Autopsy specimens were bisected, with one portion flash-frozen in liquid nitrogen and the remainder formalin-fixed, and GI outer muscle layers were removed. To extract genomic DNA from frozen tissues, either the Mag-Bind Blood & Tissue DNA HDQ 96 Kit on a Chemagic 360 or the DNeasy Blood & Tissue Kit was used. Because of concern about red blood cell contamination, extracted DNA underwent additional purification with the Genomic DNA Clean & Concentrator-25 kit.

The library was prepared using the immunoSEQ multiplex PCR assay. Adaptive Biotechnologies performed TCRbeta CDR3 sequencing at survey depth and reported CDR3 sequences, V/J genes, productive frequency, and template counts. Amplification of TCR beta CDR3 regions was performed from genomic DNA rather than from RNA. Per the source publication's procedure: Jensen-Shannon divergence was used to quantify pairwise repertoire overlap between tissues, with a value of 1 meaning complete divergence and a value of 0 meaning identical repertoires. Tissues were clustered by single-linkage agglomerative hierarchical clustering of pairwise JSD values and displayed as dendrograms. GLIPH2 was applied to all patient samples using simulation_depth 1000, kmer_min_depth 3, and cdr3_length_cutoff 8, and only groups with more than two unique CDR3s were retained. In a standardized tissue-overlap score, Jaccard GLIPH-group overlap across patients was extrapolated to a standard repertoire size of 1000 clones. Linear mixed-effect models, with tissue as a fixed effect and individual as a random effect, were used to test how diversity related to clinical or experimental variables. TCRdb stores this immuneACCESS table with in-frame sequences only. Part of the clones is absent; in the studies checked, under half of the shortfall reflects unresolved V genes, and no reason is known for the rest. V and J calls and clone size are copied from that table; D and trimming were computed from the DNA. This sample has just over 9,500 clones in its table, and 50% to 80% of those were observed once. The leading ten clones occupy approximately 8.8% of the sample.

This record belongs to a study of tissue T cells after allogeneic stem cell transplantation (dated by TCRdb to between 2022 and 2023). A note on the overall study: For tissues with multiple samples, a pathologist reviewed H&E sections and gave sequencing priority to samples with histologically apparent lymphocytes. The study profiled TCR beta repertoires in many tissues obtained from research autopsies of patients with and without GVHD, and also in mouse models of GVHD. On the human side, the study was prospective and observational, with no blinding or randomization. Overall study outcomes, separate from this receptor: Few T cell clones were found to be shared across patients, but shared repertoire signatures across patients were revealed in a tissue-specific fashion by motif-based clustering. Which tissue TCRs were alloreactive or antigen-specific was not determined in the study, and some of the clones might have been host cells that persisted. Within patients, how anatomically similar the tissues were was a key factor in shaping TCR repertoire composition, regardless of disease or transplant status. No blood samples were available for the non-GVHD comparator patients. A small and clinically heterogeneous patient cohort was studied, and sampling depth was acknowledged as a limitation. In both patients and mice, only a limited portion of the TCR repertoire detected in tissues was captured by blood and spleen T cells.

V gives up 0 bases and J gives up 6 bases, and the segment between their germline ends measures 4 bases. Including the terminal cysteine and phenylalanine, the CDR3 comprises 12 residues. The retained sequence is limited to the CDR3, 36 bases, with the frame set at the first base. For CDR1 and CDR2, the germline V gene lists SGHTA and FQGNSA. The source is a woman aged 18-50 years with breast cancer. The source material was tissue from the ileum, sampled at autopsy. The rearrangement joined TRBV7-2 to TRBJ2-3, with the D gene not clear enough to name. The DNA reads TGTGCCAGCAGCTTAGCTGTGGATACGCAGTATTTT. This is translated as CASSLAVDTQYF.